This passage covers 13 T cell receptor beta chains from one sample sequenced in a study of cytomegalovirus exposure and HLA in healthy donors. With 60 Vbeta and 13 Jbeta primers, the PCR was carried out. Libraries were prepared by immunoSEQ multiplex PCR; TCRdb keeps only in-frame clonotypes and omits some of them. This table has approximately 150,000 clones, around 77% appearing once. The sequenced sample consisted of PBMCs. These TCRs come from a man in his forties in good health and CMV-seronegative.

CDR3 loop: CASSLFPPGGYGYTF. As DNA, the CDR3 is TGTGCCAGCAGCTTATTCCCACCGGGGGGATACGGCTACACCTTC. The chain employs TRBV11-3 and TRBJ1-2; D is possibly TRBD1 (5 bases). Germline V gene lookup returns CDR1 SGHNT and CDR2 YENEEA. V gave up 2 bases and J gave up 8 bases, with 18 bases separating them. This CDR3 comprises 15 residues. Looking up the rest from reference TRBV11-3 and TRBJ1-2 gives the full variable domain: EAGVVQSPRYKIIEKKQPVAFWCNPISGHNTLYWYLQNLGQGPELLIRYENEEAVDDSQLPKDRFSAERLKGVDSTLKIQPAELGDSAVYLCASSLFPPGGYGYTFGSGTRLTVV.

The CDR3 region has the DNA TGTGCCAGCAGCCCTCGGGGCAGGGGGCAACTAGTGACCCAGTACTTC. Its protein product is CASSPRGRGQLVTQYF. This chain uses TRBV9 with TRBJ2-5; 8 nucleotides line up with TRBD1. CDR3 length equals 16 residues. The V gene's germline CDR1 is SGDLS and CDR2 YYNGEE. V lost 4 bases and J lost 7; bases outside the gene matches: 15. Full variable domain (outside the CDR3, taken from reference TRBV9 and TRBJ2-5): DSGVTQTPKHLITATGQRVTLRCSPRSGDLSVYWYQQSLDQGLQFLIQYYNGEERAKGNILERFSAQQFPDLHSELNLSSLELGDSALYFCASSPRGRGQLVTQYFGPGTRLLVL.

The chain combines TRBV25-1 with TRBJ1-2; no clear D gene. V dropped 8 bases and J dropped 8 bases, with 15 bases sitting between them. The CDR3 runs to 12 residues. In germline, CDR1 is MGHDK, CDR2 SYGVNS. The chain's CDR3 is CASVGGGGGYTF. The CDR3 nucleotides are TGTGCCAGCGTAGGAGGTGGAGGCGGCTACACCTTC.

V usage is TRBV7-2 and J usage is TRBJ1-1; 8 bases map to TRBD1. The CDR3 length is 15 residues. V gave up 3 bases and J gave up 1 base; unmatched junction bases: 4. Germline V lookup: CDR1 SGHTA, CDR2 FQGNSA. DNA of the CDR3: TGTGCCAGCAGCTTCACCGGGACAGGGAACACTGAAGCTTTCTTT. Amino acids: CASSFTGTGNTEAFF.

The chain joins TRBV4-1 to TRBJ1-5, with TRBD1 matching over 11 bases. CDR3 length: 19 residues. V lost 3 bases to trimming and J lost 3 bases; unmatched junction nucleotides: 13. Germline CDR1 is MGHRA and CDR2 is YSYEKL. The CDR3 bases are TGCGCCAGCAGCCAGAGTCCGGACAGGGGGCCAGGGAACAATCAGCCCCAGCATTTT. Its translation: CASSQSPDRGPGNNQPQHF.

This clone has a handful of counts. The genes are TRBV6-1 and TRBJ2-7; tentative D call: TRBD1 (7 bases). Deletions cut 7 bases from V and 3 bases from J, with 19 bases between. The CDR3 length is 15 residues. CDR1 is MNHNS, CDR2 SASEGT, per germline. In DNA form, the CDR3 reads TGTGCCAGCAAGGAGGGCGGCAGGGGGTTCTACGAGCAGTACGTC. This sequence encodes CASKEGGRGFYEQYV.

This clone was recorded only once. The chain has TRBV7-2 and TRBJ2-7, with 11 bases aligning to TRBD2. Unmatched junction bases numbered 7, after V lost 4 bases and J lost 2 bases. CDR3 length: 16 residues. Germline V gene lookup returns CDR1 SGHTA and CDR2 FQGNSA. CDR3 nucleotides: TGTGCCAGCAGCTCGGGGACTAGCGGAGTACCCTACGAGCAGTACTTC. Translation gives CASSSGTSGVPYEQYF.

The chain joins TRBV5-4 to TRBJ2-5; D possibly corresponds to TRBD1 (5 bases). The CDR3 loop spans 13 amino acids. The V gene lost 6 bases and the J gene lost 1 base, with 10 bases spanning the gap. The germline gives CDR1 SGHNT, CDR2 YYREEE (reference sequence). CDR3 bases: TGTGCCAGCAAACCCAGGGCCCAAGAGACCCAGTACTTC. Translation gives CASKPRAQETQYF.

The V and J genes are TRBV5-1 and TRBJ2-1; 9 nucleotides match TRBD1. The CDR3 has 16 amino acids. V shed 4 bases, J shed 1 base, and the junction held 6 bases outside the gene matches. Germline values: CDR1 SGHRS, CDR2 YFSETQ. The CDR3 bases are TGCGCCAGCAGCAGGGGGGGGACAGGGTCCTACAATGAGCAGTTCTTC. This encodes CASSRGGTGSYNEQFF.

The V gene is TRBV5-6, the J gene TRBJ2-7; 15 positions match TRBD2. The germline V gene has CDR1 SGHDT and CDR2 YYEEEE. The CDR3 extends over 18 amino acids. V trimming: 5 bases; J trimming: 7 bases; junction bases outside the gene matches: 16. The CDR3 is CASSFYKPGTSGRSEQYF. In nucleotides, the CDR3 is TGTGCCAGCAGTTTTTATAAACCCGGGACTAGCGGGAGGAGTGAGCAGTACTTC.

The chain is built from TRBV7-2 and TRBJ1-2; maybe TRBD1 (6 bases). V was clipped by 1 base and J by 7 bases, with 7 bases between them. Germline-derived CDR1 and CDR2 are SGHTA and FQGNSA. There are 12 residues in the CDR3. The CDR3 here is CASSLEGVGYTF. CDR3 bases: TGTGCCAGCAGCTTAGAGGGGGTTGGCTACACCTTC.

J is TRBJ2-5 and V is TRBV5-1, with D possibly being TRBD2 (5 bases). Between the trimmed V and J ends, which lost 8 bases and 5 bases, there was a span of 16 bases. The CDR3 sequence is 13 residues long. CDR1 and CDR2 from the germline V gene are SGHRS and YFSETQ. The CDR3 coding sequence is TGCGCCAGTTACTACGGGGTTGGTGAGACCCAGTACTTC. Amino acid sequence: CASYYGVGETQYF.

The chain joins TRBV29-1 to TRBJ1-3; 9 bases map to TRBD1. CDR1 and CDR2 (germline): SQVTM, ANQGSEA. The V gene end was trimmed by 8 bases and the J gene end by 6 bases; junction bases not matched to a gene: 8. The length of the CDR3 is 13 residues. The CDR3 DNA reads as TGCAGCACAAGCCGGGACAGGGAAAACACCATATATTTT. Translated: CSTSRDRENTIYF.